The clone carrying this TCR beta chain was observed once. The CDR3 covers 14 residues. Trimming took off 1 base at V and 8 bases at J, with 12 bases between the two ends. Germline-derived CDR1 and CDR2 are LNHDA and SQIVND (reference sequence). Cohort allocation depended upon clinical history that participants reported. Data came from immunoSEQ multiplex PCR; TCRdb stores just in-frame clones and leaves some out. In the table there are more than 150,000 clones, approximately 80% of which are singletons. These data belong to a study of blood T cell repertoires in COVID-19. Across the study: PBMCs, B-cell-depleted T cells, or T cells provided the cDNA or gDNA that made up the material.

The receptor was derived from a man aged 55 to 70 who had been exposed to COVID-19. The genes are TRBV19 and TRBJ2-1; possible D gene TRBD2, 7 bases. Sequences were obtained from PBMCs or T cells enriched from blood (not recorded which). CDR3 region: CASSIGGGGDEQFF. CDR3 bases: TGTGCCAGTAGTATAGGTGGCGGGGGCGATGAGCAGTTCTTC.